This T cell receptor beta chain was obtained from a study of patients and donors after allogeneic stem cell transplantation. TCRdb ran MiXCR on the RT-PCR reads and lists one entry per CDR3 protein. The table has roughly 940,000 distinct CDR3 sequences, about 20% seen once; the top ten hold around 6%. Trimming cost V 3 bases and J 2 bases, with 16 bases left between them. There are 16 residues in the CDR3. CDR1 and CDR2 from the germline V gene are MGHDK and SYGVNS. Sequencing was done on a sample of blood, either unsorted or a sorted T cell fraction (not recorded which). This chain links TRBV25-1 with TRBJ2-5; D not resolved. This receptor was identified in a human donor who was either an allogeneic HSCT recipient or a stem cell or donor lymphocyte infusion donor (not recorded which). It is not recorded whose cells these are; they may come from a transplant donor. CDR3 DNA: TGTGCCAGCAGTGAGGGCTTGGAGCACCTTCAAGAGACCCAGTACTTC. It is translated as CASSEGLEHLQETQYF.